A single sample gave rise to the 28 T cell receptor beta chains below, sequenced in a study of regulatory T cells in long-lasting Graves disease. Noted time point: newly diagnosed GD, antithyroid drugs for less than 3 months. After RNA was extracted from PBMCs, the TCR library was made from it. Library construction for TCR beta used iRepertoire HTBI primers and Arm-PCR of CDR3 regions. TCRdb ran MiXCR on the multiplex PCR reads and lists one entry per CDR3 protein. The sample consists of 400,000 to 550,000 distinct CDR3 sequences, 14% to 15% of them appearing once. The same sample was also used in a study of T cells in Graves' hyperthyroidism and ophthalmopathy.

The sample in question was peripheral blood mononuclear cells (PBMCs), obtained at new diagnosis, from a patient treated with antithyroid drugs. The source is a woman aged 25 to 39 with Graves disease.

This clonotype was detected ten times or more. The gene calls are TRBV7-8 and TRBJ1-1; maybe TRBD1 (5 bases). CDR1 SGHVS and CDR2 FQNEAQ come from the germline V gene. V was pared by 5 bases and J by 2 bases, with 18 bases between. The CDR3 sequence is 16 residues long. The CDR3 nucleotides read TGTGCCAGCAGCCTGAGGGGCGGAACATTTAACACTGAAGCTTTCTTT. This gives the protein CASSLRGGTFNTEAFF.

This clonotype has ten or more counts. The CDR3 is CASGSRGLTTEAFF. The CDR3 region has the DNA TGTGCCAGCGGGTCGAGGGGTTTGACCACTGAAGCTTTCTTT. The chain combines TRBV6-1 with TRBJ1-1, with D perhaps TRBD1 (5 bases). The CDR3 is made up of 14 amino acids. Per germline, CDR1 MNHNS and CDR2 SASEGT. The V and J ends lost 8 bases and 4 bases respectively, with 17 bases between them.

This clonotype was picked up many times. The chain links TRBV20-1 to TRBJ2-3; no reliable D call. V lost 0 bases, J lost 2 bases, and 12 bases lay in between. Germline loops: CDR1 DFQATT, CDR2 SNEGSKA (reference sequence). The CDR3 is 15 amino acids. CDR3 loop: CSARDLGGLTDTQYF. CDR3 sequence (DNA): TGCAGTGCTAGAGATCTGGGCGGCCTCACAGATACGCAGTATTTT.

In its sample, this clonotype was seen a few times. The V and J genes are TRBV28 and TRBJ2-7, with D perhaps being TRBD1 or TRBD2 (7 bases each). CDR1 MDHEN and CDR2 SYDVKM come from the germline V gene. The CDR3 totals 15 residues. V was cut by 5 bases and J by 2 bases, with 16 bases left in between. The CDR3 here is CASSPRRGGAYEQYF. As DNA, the CDR3 is TGTGCCAGCAGTCCCCGCAGGGGGGGAGCCTACGAGCAGTACTTC.

This clonotype was observed many times. The chain carries TRBV11-1 and TRBJ2-7; TRBD2 agrees at 11 bases. Trimming removed 5 bases from V and 5 bases from J; junction bases left unmatched: 11. The CDR3 runs to 16 residues. In germline, CDR1 is SGHAT, CDR2 FQDESV (reference sequence). The CDR3 nucleotides are TGTGCCAGCAGCCAAATGATAGCGGGAGGGTCGAACGAGCAGTACTTC. This encodes CASSQMIAGGSNEQYF.

This clonotype was seen many times. The chain links TRBV5-1 to TRBJ2-2, with a possible D match to TRBD2 (5 bases). V gave up 8 bases and J gave up 1 base, with 15 bases separating them. Germline assignment: CDR1 SGHRS and CDR2 YFSETQ. The CDR3 runs to 15 residues. The CDR3 loop reads CASRSGTGNTGELFF. CDR3 nucleotide sequence: TGCGCCAGTCGAAGCGGAACTGGGAACACCGGGGAGCTGTTTTTT.

The V call is TRBV20-1, the J call TRBJ2-3; D is possibly TRBD2 (6 bases). With 0 bases removed from V and 5 bases from J, the gap between germline ends came to 12 bases. CDR1 DFQATT and CDR2 SNEGSKA come from the germline V gene (reference sequence). The CDR3 has 14 amino acids. The CDR3 DNA follows: TGCAGTGCTAGAGAGGAGGGAACTGTAGATACGCAGTATTTT. The encoded protein is CSAREEGTVDTQYF.

This sequence joins TRBV12-5 and TRBJ2-5; possible D gene TRBD2, 6 bases. The length of the CDR3 is 14 residues. V was cut by 3 bases and J by 1 base, with 9 bases left in between. Germline V CDR1 and CDR2: LGHNT, FRNRAP. CDR3 region: CASGLSSGQETQYF. Here the CDR3 DNA reads TGTGCTAGTGGTTTAAGTAGCGGCCAAGAGACCCAGTACTTC.

This clonotype was observed at least ten times. Written as DNA, the CDR3 is TGTGCCAGCAGCCCCGGGACAGATACGCAGTATTTT. Protein: CASSPGTDTQYF. This chain connects TRBV18 to TRBJ2-3; D remains ambiguous. There are 12 residues in the CDR3. CDR1 is KGHSH and CDR2 is LQKENI in the germline V gene. The germline V and J ends were trimmed by 8 bases and 3 bases, with 9 bases remaining between them. Drawing the rest from reference TRBV18 and TRBJ2-3, the complete variable domain is NAGVMQNPRHLVRRRGQEARLRCSPMKGHSHVYWYRQLPEEGLKFMVYLQKENIIDESGMPKERFSAEFPKEGPSILRIQQVVRGDSAAYFCASSPGTDTQYFGPGTRLTVL.

This clonotype showed up many times. This chain joins TRBV28 and TRBJ1-4, with D hard to call. This CDR3 region has 12 residues. V lost 3 bases, J lost 5 bases, and 4 bases lay in between. Germline values: CDR1 MDHEN, CDR2 SYDVKM. The CDR3 DNA sequence: TGTGCCAGCAGTTTCAGGAATGAAAAACTGTTTTTT. Amino acid sequence: CASSFRNEKLFF.

This clonotype showed up many times. This sequence joins TRBV28 and TRBJ2-6; 8 bases map to TRBD1. Germline V gene sequence: CDR1 MDHEN, CDR2 SYDVKM. The CDR3 runs to 15 residues. Losses at the gene ends were 6 bases for V and 3 bases for J; bases not matched to a gene: 4. CDR3 sequence reads: CASSPTGVGANVLTF. The CDR3 DNA is TGTGCCAGCAGCCCGACAGGGGTTGGGGCCAACGTCCTGACTTTC.

This clonotype came up many times. The CDR3 loop reads CAITRTRGLNYEQYF. For the CDR3, the DNA is TGTGCCATCACCCGAACTAGGGGACTCAACTACGAGCAGTACTTC. V usage is TRBV10-3 and J usage is TRBJ2-7; possibly TRBD2 for D (6 bases). Germline V gene data show CDR1 as ENHRY and CDR2 as SYGVKD. V shed 7 bases and J shed 3 bases, with 19 bases lying between them. This CDR3 has 15 residues.

CDR3 region: CASSEHLGQGIVFFADTQYF. Here the CDR3 DNA reads TGTGCCAGCAGTGAACACCTCGGACAGGGGATAGTGTTCTTCGCAGATACGCAGTATTTT. The genes are TRBV6-2 or TRBV6-3 and TRBJ2-3; 9 bases agree with TRBD1. Germline loops: CDR1 MNHEY, CDR2 SVGEGT. The CDR3 sequence is 20 residues long. The J segment lost 4 bases and the V segment lost 5 bases, leaving 22 bases of the junction unmatched.

This chain joins TRBV20-1 and TRBJ1-5, with TRBD1 as a possible D gene (6 bases). This CDR3 has 18 amino acids. V dropped 0 bases and J dropped 6 bases, with 24 bases sitting between them. Germline V CDR1 and CDR2: DFQATT, SNEGSKA (reference sequence). CDR3: CSARDLAGAWGSGQPQHF. The CDR3 bases are TGCAGTGCTAGAGATCTCGCAGGGGCGTGGGGGTCAGGTCAGCCCCAGCATTTT.

J is TRBJ2-1 and V is TRBV20-1; no firm D call. The CDR3 extends over 17 amino acids. Germline lookup yields CDR1 DFQATT and CDR2 SNEGSKA (reference sequence). The ends were cut back, 0 bases at V and 3 bases at J, with 18 bases in the middle. This CDR3 is CSARDGAPPIGYNEQFF. DNA of the CDR3: TGCAGTGCTAGAGACGGCGCCCCCCCCATCGGCTACAATGAGCAGTTCTTC.

There are many counts of this clonotype. This chain uses TRBV7-8 with TRBJ2-7; 14 bases line up with TRBD2. The CDR3 covers 21 residues. Per germline, CDR1 SGHVS and CDR2 FQNEAQ. Losses at the gene ends were 5 bases for V and 0 bases for J; bases not matched to a gene: 18. CDR3 region: CASSIRLAGGPGLRSSYEQYF. The CDR3 coding sequence is TGTGCCAGCAGCATCAGACTAGCGGGAGGGCCTGGTTTAAGGAGCTCCTACGAGCAGTACTTC.

This clonotype was detected a few times. At one of its ends the junction is not consistent with the germline gene, which may arise from a read error. This chain connects TRBV19 to TRBJ2-3; D gene uncertain. The germline gives CDR1 LNHDA, CDR2 SQIVND (reference sequence). This CDR3 is built from 13 residues. The CDR3, as DNA: TGTGCCAGTACCCATCGGAGCACGGATACGCAGTATTTT. Its protein product is CASTHRSTDTQYF.

This clonotype was seen many times. This chain joins TRBV12-3 or TRBV12-4 and TRBJ2-1; D could derive from TRBD1 or TRBD2 (5 bases each). The V end lost 3 bases, the J end lost 15 bases, and 12 bases lay between the germline ends. The CDR3 is made up of 11 amino acids. CDR3 nucleotides: TGTGCCAGCAGTTTTGGGACGGAAGGGTTCTTC. This sequence encodes CASSFGTEGFF.

About this clonotype itself: A much larger clone lies a single base off, so this may be a read error. The gene calls are TRBV7-9 and TRBJ2-3; possible D gene TRBD2, 5 bases. Near its end, the DNA agrees better with TRBJ2-1, so the J call may be wrong. The CDR3 spans 15 residues. Germline V gene data show CDR1 as SEHNR and CDR2 as FQNEAQ (reference sequence). The CDR3 loop reads CASSHSDHFYNEQFF. The CDR3 bases are TGCGCCAGCTCACATAGCGACCACTTCTACAATGAGCAGTTCTTC.

This clonotype was found many times. The chain carries TRBV27 and TRBJ2-3; no definite D call. The germline V gene has CDR1 MNHEY and CDR2 SMNVEV (reference sequence). Trimming stripped 2 bases from V and 4 bases from J, with 7 bases between. CDR3 length: 13 amino acids. The CDR3 DNA sequence: TGTGCCAGCAGTTTAGGTCGGCCAGATACGCAGTATTTT. This codes for CASSLGRPDTQYF.

This clonotype was seen repeatedly, ten times or more. The rearrangement joins TRBV6-2 or TRBV6-3 to TRBJ2-1; D is possibly TRBD1 (5 bases). V was cut by 2 bases and J by 11 bases, with 13 bases left in between. The CDR3 is made up of 13 amino acids. CDR1 and CDR2 (germline): MNHEY, SVGEGT. The CDR3: CASSYTRTNQQFF. CDR3 coding DNA: TGTGCCAGCAGTTACACGCGGACAAACCAGCAGTTCTTC.

This clonotype was seen repeatedly, ten times or more. The J gene is TRBJ2-1, the V gene TRBV20-1; TRBD2 matches at 11 bases. This CDR3 is 20 amino acids long. J lost 2 bases, V lost 3 bases, and 18 bases had no gene match. CDR1 DFQATT and CDR2 SNEGSKA come from the germline V gene (reference sequence). The CDR3 loop is CSASVPGLGLAGGAYNEQFF. CDR3 nucleotides: TGCAGTGCTAGCGTTCCGGGTTTGGGGCTAGCGGGAGGTGCCTACAATGAGCAGTTCTTC.

The table lists this clonotype with many counts. This rearrangement joins TRBV11-3 to TRBJ2-7; D perhaps matches TRBD2 (5 bases). Germline-derived CDR1 and CDR2 are SGHNT and YENEEA. This CDR3 contains 14 residues. Trimming left V 4 bases short and J 4 bases short, with 14 bases between. CDR3 bases: TGTGCCAGCAGCTCCGGGCCAGGAGGATACGAGCAGTACTTC. The encoded protein is CASSSGPGGYEQYF.

This clonotype was detected ten times or more. This chain connects TRBV7-9 to TRBJ2-3; possible D gene TRBD2, 6 bases. Germline V gene lookup returns CDR1 SEHNR and CDR2 FQNEAQ (reference sequence). This CDR3 spans 18 amino acids. V lost 7 bases and J 4 bases, leaving 27 bases between the germline ends. The CDR3 nucleotides read TGTGCCAGCACCCAAACCCCCAGCCGGGACTCTACCCCAGATACGCAGTATTTT. Translated: CASTQTPSRDSTPDTQYF. Using reference TRBV7-9 and TRBJ2-3 for the parts outside the CDR3, the full variable domain is DTGVSQNPRHKITKRGQNVTFRCDPISEHNRLYWYRQTLGQGPEFLTYFQNEAQLEKSRLLSDRFSAERPKGSFSTLEIQRTEQGDSAMYLCASTQTPSRDSTPDTQYFGPGTRLTVL.

This clonotype was recorded at least ten times. The chain recombines TRBV15 with TRBJ2-1; 7 bases are shared with TRBD2. Trimming took 5 bases from V and 9 from J; bases not matched to a gene: 7. This CDR3 has 13 amino acids. The V gene's germline CDR1 is LNHNV and CDR2 YYDKDF (reference sequence). CDR3 nucleotides: TGTGCCACCAGCGGTCCTAGCGGAGTTGAGCAGTTCTTC. Its protein is CATSGPSGVEQFF.

This clonotype showed up just a few times. V is TRBV24-1 and J is TRBJ2-5; D is perhaps TRBD1 or TRBD2 (6 bases each). Germline V gene data show CDR1 as KGHDR and CDR2 as SFDVKD. V was cut by 4 bases and J by 2 bases, with 16 bases left in between. The CDR3 extends over 16 amino acids. In DNA form, the CDR3 reads TGTGCCACCAGTGACGGGGGCAGGGCCACACAAGAGACCCAGTACTTC. This codes for CATSDGGRATQETQYF.

This clonotype occurred many times. The chain joins TRBV4-1 to TRBJ2-1; D not resolved. Trimming stripped 2 bases from V and 7 bases from J, with 21 bases between. The germline V gene encodes CDR1 MGHRA and CDR2 YSYEKL. This CDR3 is 17 amino acids long. In DNA, the CDR3 is TGCGCCAGCAGCCAACCCCTCATCTCTGTGGCTAGGAATGAGCAGTTCTTC. As protein: CASSQPLISVARNEQFF.

This clonotype has a handful of counts. V and J are TRBV11-2 and TRBJ2-7, with D hard to call. CDR1 and CDR2 from the germline V gene are SGHAT and FQNNGV. This CDR3 has 15 amino acids. V was trimmed by 1 base and J by 2 bases, leaving 12 bases between them. CDR3 DNA sequence: TGTGCCAGCAGCTTAGGTGTCCTTAGGACCTACGAGCAGTACTTC. This translates into CASSLGVLRTYEQYF.